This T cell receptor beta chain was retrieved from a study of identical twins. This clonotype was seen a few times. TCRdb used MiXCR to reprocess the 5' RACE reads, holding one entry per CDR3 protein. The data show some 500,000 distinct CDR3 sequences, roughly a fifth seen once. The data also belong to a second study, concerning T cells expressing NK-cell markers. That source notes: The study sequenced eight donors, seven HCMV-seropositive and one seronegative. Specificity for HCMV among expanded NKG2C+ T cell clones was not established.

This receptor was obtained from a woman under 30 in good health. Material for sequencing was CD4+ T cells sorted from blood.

CDR3 sequence reads: CASDQTPVGNTIYF. CDR3 nucleotides: TGTGCCAGCGACCAAACACCGGTCGGAAACACCATATATTTT. This rearrangement joins TRBV9 to TRBJ1-3; no clear D gene. Per germline, CDR1 SGDLS and CDR2 YYNGEE. CDR3 length: 14 residues. V was trimmed by 7 bases and J by 4 bases, leaving 15 bases between them. The whole variable domain, filled in from reference TRBV9 and TRBJ1-3, reads DSGVTQTPKHLITATGQRVTLRCSPRSGDLSVYWYQQSLDQGLQFLIQYYNGEERAKGNILERFSAQQFPDLHSELNLSSLELGDSALYFCASDQTPVGNTIYFGEGSWLTVV.